This passage covers 27 T cell receptor beta chains from one sample sequenced in a study of blood T cell repertoires in COVID-19. Repertoires were generated with immunoSEQ multiplex PCR, while TCRdb's copy carries only in-frame clones and drops some. The sample records approximately 90,000 clones, less than 80% being singletons. The sequencing sample was made of peripheral blood. Receptors were obtained from a woman older than 75 with acute or convalescent COVID-19.

The chain employs TRBV28 and TRBJ2-7; possible D gene TRBD1, 6 bases. The CDR3 sequence is 15 residues long. Germline V CDR1 and CDR2: MDHEN, SYDVKM. V lost 4 bases to trimming and J lost 3 bases, with 16 bases between them. CDR3 protein: CASSSPGAADYEQYF. The CDR3 DNA reads as TGTGCCAGCAGTTCCCCAGGGGCTGCGGACTACGAGCAGTACTTC.

The J gene is TRBJ2-2, the V gene TRBV4-3, with D unresolved. CDR3 length: 17 residues. The V and J ends lost 3 bases and 0 bases respectively, with 14 bases between them. Germline CDR1 and CDR2: LGHNA and YSLEER. The CDR3 reads CASSQQSGFANTGELFF. The CDR3 nucleotides read TGCGCCAGCAGCCAGCAGTCAGGTTTCGCGAACACCGGGGAGCTGTTTTTT.

Comment on this clone: Different DNA sequences within this sample yield the same CDR3. This chain links TRBV7-9 with TRBJ1-5, with D possibly matching TRBD1 (6 bases). CDR3 length equals 15 residues. Looked up from germline, CDR1 is SEHNR and CDR2 is FQNEAQ (reference sequence). The ends were cut back, 1 base at V and 5 bases at J, with 12 bases in the middle. CDR3 DNA sequence: TGTGCCAGCAGCTTAGTGGGGGCAGGAGATCAGCCCCAGCATTTT. It codes for CASSLVGAGDQPQHF.

This rearrangement joins TRBV5-4 to TRBJ2-5; TRBD2 aligns across 13 bases. V shed 2 bases, J shed 5 bases, and the junction held 12 bases outside the gene matches. This CDR3 comprises 18 residues. Germline assignment: CDR1 SGHNT and CDR2 YYREEE (reference sequence). The CDR3 sequence is CASSLGTSGAIRAETQYF. CDR3 DNA: TGTGCCAGCAGCTTAGGGACTAGCGGGGCGATAAGGGCGGAGACCCAGTACTTC.

The table lists this clone with a count of one. CDR3 nucleotide sequence: TGCGCCAGCAGCTTGTTTCCTGGGCTTTTCACCGGGGAGCTGTTTTTT. Encoded protein: CASSLFPGLFTGELFF. The rearrangement links TRBV5-1 to TRBJ2-2; D remains unclear. The CDR3 contains 16 residues. Germline assignment: CDR1 SGHRS and CDR2 YFSETQ. V was trimmed by 1 base and J by 4 bases, leaving 14 bases between them.

This chain joins TRBV7-6 and TRBJ1-2; 7 nucleotides line up with TRBD1. The CDR3 runs 16 residues. With 4 bases clipped from V and 5 bases from J, the junction kept 13 bases outside the gene matches. Per the germline V gene, CDR1 is SGHVS and CDR2 is FNYEAQ. In DNA form, the CDR3 reads TGTGCCAGCAGCTCAAGACCCGGACAGGCCTTGTATGGCTACACCTTC. Translated: CASSSRPGQALYGYTF.

The chain carries TRBV9 and TRBJ2-1, with 8 bases lining up with TRBD2. The V and J ends lost 4 bases and 5 bases, in that order; junction bases with no gene match: 8. CDR1 SGDLS and CDR2 YYNGEE come from the germline V gene. CDR3 size: 15 residues. CDR3 coding DNA: TGTGCCAGCAGCCCCCGGCGGGGGGCGGACAATGAGCAGTTCTTC. It yields the protein CASSPRRGADNEQFF.

As to this clone: A read error may explain this, as a much larger clone is one base away. This same CDR3 is encoded by further DNA sequences in the sample. The genes are TRBV11-2 and TRBJ2-1, with 8 bases matching TRBD2. V lost 11 bases and J lost 8; bases outside the gene matches: 11. The CDR3 spans 13 residues. Germline loops: CDR1 SGHAT, CDR2 FQNNGV. CDR3 amino acids: CAFGRGAGDEQFF. The CDR3, as DNA: TGTGCCTTTGGGCGGGGGGCGGGGGATGAGCAGTTCTTC.

The V and J genes are TRBV10-3 and TRBJ2-2; 7 nucleotides align to TRBD1. The V and J ends lost 6 bases and 1 base, in that order; junction bases with no gene match: 5. The CDR3 has 15 amino acids. Germline V CDR1 and CDR2: ENHRY, SYGVKD. The CDR3 is CAISPQGVNTGELFF. CDR3 nucleotides: TGTGCCATCAGCCCTCAGGGGGTGAACACCGGGGAGCTGTTTTTT.

This clone was recorded a few times. The J gene is TRBJ1-5, the V gene TRBV3-1 (or the pseudogene TRBV3-2); 9 positions match TRBD1. Germline trimming cut 4 bases from V and 7 bases from J; bases unmatched to any gene: 8. Per the germline V gene, CDR1 is LGHDT and CDR2 is YNNKEL (reference sequence). The CDR3 has 15 residues. CDR3 amino acids: CASSPGTGPGQPQHF. CDR3 coding DNA: TGTGCCAGCAGCCCGGGGACAGGGCCCGGGCAGCCCCAGCATTTT.

Ten or more counts support this clone. The chain is built from TRBV7-9 and TRBJ1-1; D unclear. CDR1 and CDR2 from the germline V gene are SEHNR and FQNEAQ (reference sequence). This CDR3 is 13 amino acids long. Between the trimmed V and J ends, which lost 7 bases and 1 base, there was a span of 10 bases. The CDR3, as DNA: TGTGCCAGCACCCGGGAGGGGAACACTGAAGCTTTCTTT. Amino acids: CASTREGNTEAFF.

This rearrangement joins TRBV5-1 to TRBJ2-5, with D possibly matching TRBD1 (5 bases). CDR1 and CDR2 (germline): SGHRS, YFSETQ. The CDR3 totals 14 residues. V shed 2 bases and J shed 5 bases, with 13 bases lying between them. The CDR3 loop reads CASSLGVVGETQYF. CDR3 sequence (DNA): TGCGCCAGCAGCTTAGGGGTCGTAGGGGAGACCCAGTACTTC. The full variable domain, in which reference TRBV5-1 and TRBJ2-5 provide the parts outside the CDR3, is KAGVTQTPRYLIKTRGQQVTLSCSPISGHRSVSWYQQTPGQGLQFLFEYFSETQRNKGNFPGRFSGRQFSNSRSEMNVSTLELGDSALYLCASSLGVVGETQYFGPGTRLLVL.

CDR3 nucleotides: TGTGCCAGCAGTTATGGGTCGGTGGGGCATTCACCCCTCCACTTT. Translating gives CASSYGSVGHSPLHF. The genes are TRBV6-5 and TRBJ1-6; TRBD1 might be the D (5 bases). The CDR3 covers 15 residues. Germline CDR1 and CDR2: MNHEY and SVGAGI. Trimming removed 3 bases at V and 8 bases at J, with 14 bases between.

This clone has a handful of counts. The genes are TRBV19 and TRBJ1-1; D is uncertain. Germline CDR1 is LNHDA and CDR2 is SQIVND (reference sequence). The CDR3 has 17 residues. The ends were cut back, 8 bases at V and 0 bases at J, with 22 bases in the middle. CDR3 region: CASSLLLRQRMNTEAFF. In DNA, the CDR3 is TGTGCCAGTTCCCTTCTTCTTAGACAACGCATGAACACTGAAGCTTTCTTT.

Here the CDR3 reads CASNRGVAGQETQYF. CDR3 DNA: TGTGCCAGCAACCGCGGGGTAGCGGGGCAAGAGACCCAGTACTTC. The rearrangement links TRBV5-6 to TRBJ2-5, with 8 nucleotides matching TRBD2. The CDR3 loop spans 15 amino acids. J gave up 2 bases and V 6 bases, and 9 bases lay outside the gene matches. Germline assignment: CDR1 SGHDT and CDR2 YYEEEE.

Only one count was recorded for this clone. V usage is TRBV10-1 and J usage is TRBJ2-7; 8 bases agree with TRBD1. Germline lookup yields CDR1 WNHNN and CDR2 SYGVQD (reference sequence). The junction had 10 bases not matched to a gene; V was cut back by 3 bases and J by 3 bases. The CDR3 length is 16 residues. The CDR3 sequence is CASSDWTGILLYEQYF. The CDR3 DNA reads as TGCGCCAGCAGTGACTGGACAGGGATCCTGCTCTACGAGCAGTACTTC.

This clone was detected only a few times. Other nucleotide sequences from this sample produce the same CDR3. The chain recombines TRBV7-9 with TRBJ2-2; D gene ambiguous. This CDR3 is 12 amino acids long. Trimming stripped 6 bases from V and 1 base from J, with 3 bases between. Germline CDR1 and CDR2: SEHNR and FQNEAQ (reference sequence). CDR3: CASSLNTGELFF. The CDR3, as DNA: TGTGCCAGCAGTCTGAACACCGGGGAGCTGTTTTTT. The full variable domain, completed using reference TRBV7-9 and TRBJ2-2, is DTGVSQNPRHKITKRGQNVTFRCDPISEHNRLYWYRQTLGQGPEFLTYFQNEAQLEKSRLLSDRFSAERPKGSFSTLEIQRTEQGDSAMYLCASSLNTGELFFGEGSRLTVL.

The genes are TRBV4-1 and TRBJ2-6; D gene uncertain. The V and J ends lost 5 bases and 4 bases respectively, with 9 bases between them. Germline CDR1 and CDR2: MGHRA and YSYEKL. CDR3 length: 14 residues. The CDR3 DNA follows: TGCGCCAGCAGCTCCCGGAGAGGGGCCAACGTCCTGACTTTC. It yields the protein CASSSRRGANVLTF.

This clone was counted a few times. V usage is TRBV18 and J usage is TRBJ1-5; D is undetermined. V gave up 2 bases and J gave up 5 bases, with 7 bases separating them. CDR3 length: 13 amino acids. CDR1 is KGHSH and CDR2 is LQKENI in the germline V gene. The CDR3: CASSPRSDQPQHF. CDR3 DNA: TGTGCCAGCTCACCAAGGAGCGATCAGCCCCAGCATTTT.

CDR3 sequence reads: CASSYSTEAFF. Here the CDR3 DNA reads TGTGCCAGCAGCTATTCGACTGAAGCTTTCTTT. The chain has TRBV6-2 or TRBV6-3 and TRBJ1-1; D remains ambiguous. The V gene's germline CDR1 is MNHEY and CDR2 SVGEGT. Trimming removed 6 bases from V and 5 bases from J, with 7 bases in between. The CDR3 has 11 residues.

The chain couples TRBV6-4 to TRBJ1-5; no definite D call. Germline V gene lookup returns CDR1 MRHNA and CDR2 SNTAGT. V was pared by 5 bases and J by 7 bases, with 12 bases between. The CDR3 runs to 13 residues. CDR3 residues: CASSPEARQPQHF. CDR3 bases: TGTGCCAGCAGTCCTGAGGCTAGACAGCCCCAGCATTTT.

This clone was picked up a small number of times. The V gene is TRBV6-6, the J gene TRBJ1-2; D unclear. The CDR3 has 14 residues. V was trimmed by 0 bases and J by 3 bases, leaving 8 bases between them. Germline-derived CDR1 and CDR2 are MNHNY and SVGAGI (reference sequence). As DNA, the CDR3 is TGTGCCAGCAGTTACTCGAGGGTATACTATGGCTACACCTTC. This translates into CASSYSRVYYGYTF.

The V call is TRBV4-3, the J call TRBJ2-7; 9 bases are shared with TRBD1. The germline V gene has CDR1 LGHNA and CDR2 YSLEER. The ends lost 4 bases at V and 5 bases at J; junction bases unmatched: 9. This CDR3 has 15 residues. As DNA, the CDR3 is TGCGCCAGCAGCCGCTCGTTAGGGACAGGGAACGAGCAGTACTTC. Its translation is CASSRSLGTGNEQYF.

The V gene is TRBV18, the J gene TRBJ2-3; 9 bases are shared with TRBD1. The CDR3 sequence is 15 residues long. The germline CDR1 and CDR2 sequences are KGHSH and LQKENI. The V and J ends lost 10 bases and 4 bases, in that order; junction bases with no gene match: 12. The CDR3 reads CATSTMGTGSDTQYF. The DNA for the CDR3 is TGTGCCACTTCGACGATGGGGACAGGGTCAGATACGCAGTATTTT.

This clone was seen at least ten times. The rearrangement links TRBV6-2 or TRBV6-3 to TRBJ2-5; 10 positions agree with TRBD2. V lost 4 bases and J lost 5; bases outside the gene matches: 4. The CDR3 length is 14 residues. CDR1 MNHEY and CDR2 SVGEGT come from the germline V gene. CDR3 nucleotide sequence: TGTGCCAGCAGTTCTAGCGGGGGACGGGAGACCCAGTACTTC. It codes for CASSSSGGRETQYF.

This rearrangement joins TRBV19 to TRBJ2-1; TRBD1 agrees at 12 bases. Germline values: CDR1 LNHDA, CDR2 SQIVND (reference sequence). This CDR3 spans 16 amino acids. Unmatched junction bases numbered 6, after V lost 4 bases and J lost 5 bases. CDR3 sequence: CASSRGTGGLDNEQFF. DNA for the CDR3: TGTGCCAGTAGTAGGGGGACAGGGGGCCTAGACAATGAGCAGTTCTTC.

This chain joins TRBV10-3 and TRBJ2-7, with 7 bases that match TRBD1. The V and J ends lost 5 bases and 7 bases, in that order; junction bases with no gene match: 11. The CDR3 contains 14 residues. The germline gives CDR1 ENHRY, CDR2 SYGVKD. The CDR3 loop is CAISPERGRLEQYF. The CDR3 DNA sequence: TGTGCCATCAGTCCGGAGAGGGGGCGCCTAGAGCAGTACTTC.